These 28 T cell receptor beta chains share one sample of origin, sequenced in a study of graft-versus-host responses after intestinal transplantation. Grafts had their tissue processed, releasing intraepithelial and lamina propria lymphocytes. Produced via immunoSEQ multiplex PCR; TCRdb's table is partial and in-frame only. The data show fewer than 25,000 clones, roughly four fifths seen once. The sequencing here drew on ileum tissue, taken 12 days after intestinal transplant. Receptor source: a human patient who received an intestinal transplant, so some T cells may come from the graft donor.

This clone was counted a single time. This chain joins TRBV6-6 and TRBJ1-2; a possible D gene is TRBD1 (6 bases). Germline values: CDR1 MNHNY, CDR2 SVGAGI (reference sequence). The V gene lost 2 bases and the J gene lost 6 bases, with 10 bases spanning the gap. CDR3 size: 13 residues. The DNA of the CDR3 is TGTGCCAGCAGTTACGCGGGGGCGGATGGCTACACCTTC. Translation: CASSYAGADGYTF.

The chain couples TRBV2 to TRBJ1-1; D possibly corresponds to TRBD1 (6 bases). Germline values: CDR1 SNHLY, CDR2 FYNNEI. V gave up 3 bases and J gave up 2 bases, with 7 bases separating them. The CDR3 covers 13 residues. CDR3 in DNA: TGTGCCAGCAGTGATGGGACAAACACTGAAGCTTTCTTT. It specifies CASSDGTNTEAFF.

In its sample, this clone was seen a few times. This chain connects TRBV4-1 to TRBJ2-7; D remains unclear. V was shortened by 2 bases and J by 1 base, with 6 bases between the two germline ends. The CDR3 sequence is 13 residues long. CDR1 and CDR2 (germline): MGHRA, YSYEKL. CDR3 protein: CASSQLQSYEQYF. Here the CDR3 DNA reads TGCGCCAGCAGCCAATTACAATCCTACGAGCAGTACTTC.

This clone was detected once. The chain combines TRBV4-2 with TRBJ1-6, with 9 nucleotides matching TRBD1. CDR3 length equals 17 residues. Germline V lookup: CDR1 LGHNA, CDR2 YNFKEQ. V shed 5 bases, J shed 4 bases, and the junction held 9 bases outside the gene matches. In DNA, the CDR3 is TGTGCCAGCAGCGACGTGGGGACAGGGAGATATAATTCACCCCTCCACTTT. It specifies CASSDVGTGRYNSPLHF.

This clone was recorded once. The CDR3 sequence is CSVYRGGSYNEQFF. DNA for the CDR3: TGCAGCGTCTATCGGGGGGGCTCCTACAATGAGCAGTTCTTC. The chain links TRBV29-1 to TRBJ2-1, with 8 positions matching TRBD2. V lost 6 bases, J lost 0 bases, and 4 bases stayed unmatched. Per germline, CDR1 SQVTM and CDR2 ANQGSEA. The CDR3 runs 14 residues.

This clone was counted a few times. The chain links TRBV15 to TRBJ1-1, with D possibly being TRBD1 (6 bases). The CDR3 loop spans 13 amino acids. Between the trimmed V and J ends, which lost 3 bases and 4 bases, there was a span of 9 bases. CDR1 is LNHNV, CDR2 YYDKDF, per germline (reference sequence). CDR3 amino acids: CATSRRGSTEAFF. The DNA for the CDR3 is TGTGCCACCAGCAGGAGGGGGAGCACTGAAGCTTTCTTT.

This clone was observed a handful of times. The rearrangement uses TRBV4-3 and TRBJ2-3, with 10 positions matching TRBD2. The CDR3 is made up of 18 amino acids. J gave up 0 bases and V 3 bases, and 9 bases lay outside the gene matches. The germline V gene encodes CDR1 LGHNA and CDR2 YSLEER. In DNA, the CDR3 is TGCGCCAGCAGCCAGTTTGCTAGCGGGAGATCAAGCACAGATACGCAGTATTTT. Its protein product is CASSQFASGRSSTDTQYF.

The chain employs TRBV4-1 and TRBJ2-1; TRBD2 might be the D (6 bases). This CDR3 region has 19 residues. Trimming cost V 3 bases and J 0 bases, with 21 bases left between them. Germline V gene data show CDR1 as MGHRA and CDR2 as YSYEKL. The CDR3 bases are TGCGCCAGCAGCCAGGCCATATATCGGGCGGGAAGCTCCTACAATGAGCAGTTCTTC. Its translation: CASSQAIYRAGSSYNEQFF.

The table lists this clone with a few counts. The chain links TRBV19 to TRBJ1-5; 10 nucleotides agree with TRBD1. The CDR3 consists of 14 residues. Trimming at V came to 5 bases and at J to 7 bases, leaving 5 bases not matched to a gene. CDR1 and CDR2 from the germline V gene are LNHDA and SQIVND (reference sequence). The CDR3 bases are TGTGCCAGTAGTCTTAGACAGGGGGCCCAGCCCCAGCATTTT. This translates into CASSLRQGAQPQHF.

The V call is TRBV18, the J call TRBJ2-1; D gene ambiguous. Germline V gene lookup returns CDR1 KGHSH and CDR2 LQKENI. Trimming took 3 bases from V and 0 from J, leaving 6 bases between them. The CDR3 has 14 amino acids. Written as DNA, the CDR3 is TGTGCCAGCTCACCTCTAAGCTCCTACAATGAGCAGTTCTTC. It codes for CASSPLSSYNEQFF.

This chain joins TRBV2 and TRBJ1-2; D gene ambiguous. This CDR3 is built from 11 residues. Germline V gene data show CDR1 as SNHLY and CDR2 as FYNNEI. V gave up 5 bases and J gave up 8 bases, with 9 bases separating them. The CDR3 is CASSRGGGYTF. The CDR3 nucleotides are TGTGCCAGCAGTAGAGGAGGCGGCTACACCTTC.

The rearrangement links TRBV19 to TRBJ1-1; 7 nucleotides align to TRBD1. Germline assignment: CDR1 LNHDA and CDR2 SQIVND (reference sequence). V shed 10 bases, J shed 6 bases, and the junction held 8 bases outside the gene matches. This CDR3 comprises 12 residues. CDR3 residues: CAIPTGRAEAFF. The DNA for the CDR3 is TGTGCCATTCCGACAGGGAGAGCTGAAGCTTTCTTT.

This chain connects TRBV29-1 to TRBJ1-2, with TRBD1 as a possible D gene (5 bases). Germline loops: CDR1 SQVTM, CDR2 ANQGSEA. Trimming removed 7 bases at V and 0 bases at J, with 12 bases between. The CDR3 is made up of 13 amino acids. The CDR3 nucleotides read TGCAGCGCTCGGGGGGGGACTAACTATGGCTACACCTTC. Protein sequence: CSARGGTNYGYTF.

A single count supports this clone. Written as DNA, the CDR3 is TGCGCCAGCAGTCTGGCTAGCGGGGTTCAGACCCAGTACTTC. The encoded protein is CASSLASGVQTQYF. This chain joins TRBV23-1 and TRBJ2-5, with 9 bases that match TRBD2. TRBV23-1 is classed as an ORF, of uncertain function. The CDR3 runs 14 residues. The V segment lost 4 bases and the J segment 6 bases; nucleotides outside the gene matches: 6.

The rearrangement joins TRBV7-6 to TRBJ1-4; D ambiguous. V gave up 2 bases and J gave up 8 bases, with 9 bases separating them. Germline-derived CDR1 and CDR2 are SGHVS and FNYEAQ. The CDR3 loop spans 13 amino acids. The CDR3 loop is CASSLLSREKLFF. In nucleotides, the CDR3 is TGTGCCAGCAGCTTACTTTCGAGGGAAAAACTGTTTTTT.

J is TRBJ2-2 and V is TRBV7-2; D is possibly TRBD2 (5 bases). V dropped 7 bases and J dropped 4 bases, with 16 bases sitting between them. CDR1 and CDR2 (germline): SGHTA, FQGNSA. The CDR3 spans 15 residues. The CDR3 nucleotides are TGTGCCAGCAAACTTAATTCCGCGGGCACCGGGGAGCTGTTTTTT. It codes for CASKLNSAGTGELFF.

The rearrangement links TRBV5-4 to TRBJ2-3; 12 bases line up with TRBD2. The CDR3 sequence is 16 residues long. With V trimmed by 5 bases and J by 4 bases, 8 bases remained unmatched. From germline, CDR1 is SGHNT and CDR2 YYREEE (reference sequence). This chain's CDR3 is CASRETSGSYSDTQYF. The CDR3 coding sequence is TGTGCCAGCAGGGAGACTAGCGGGAGTTATTCAGATACGCAGTATTTT. Filled out from reference TRBV5-4 and TRBJ2-3, the complete variable domain reads ETGVTQSPTHLIKTRGQQVTLRCSSQSGHNTVSWYQQALGQGPQFIFQYYREEENGRGNFPPRFSGLQFPNYSSELNVNALELDDSALYLCASRETSGSYSDTQYFGPGTRLTVL.

The chain is built from TRBV19 and TRBJ1-1, with TRBD1 matching 8 bases. The V gene end was trimmed by 5 bases and the J gene end by 1 base; junction bases not matched to a gene: 3. This CDR3 spans 14 amino acids. Germline CDR1 reads LNHDA; CDR2 reads SQIVND (reference sequence). CDR3 DNA sequence: TGTGCCAGTAGTGAAGGACAGGGGAACACTGAAGCTTTCTTT. It codes for CASSEGQGNTEAFF.

This clone has just one count. This chain joins TRBV2 and TRBJ1-1; D unresolved. Per germline, CDR1 SNHLY and CDR2 FYNNEI. Trimming cost V 8 bases and J 7 bases, with 8 bases left between them. The CDR3 runs to 10 residues. The DNA of the CDR3 is TGTGCCAGCGCGGCGGATGAAGCTTTCTTT. Translated: CASAADEAFF.

The chain couples TRBV11-2 to TRBJ2-1; D call uncertain. The V end was cut by 0 bases, the J end by 8 bases, with 5 bases between. CDR1 is SGHAT and CDR2 is FQNNGV in the germline V gene. The CDR3 contains 12 residues. The CDR3 spells CASSLEAYEQFF. As DNA, the CDR3 is TGTGCCAGCAGCTTAGAGGCCTATGAGCAGTTCTTC.

The rearrangement links TRBV7-3 to TRBJ2-3; TRBD1 might be the D (5 bases). V lost 5 bases to trimming and J lost 11 bases, with 14 bases between them. The germline V gene encodes CDR1 SGHTA and CDR2 FQGTGA. The CDR3 contains 12 residues. The CDR3: CASSPDKRRQYF. Here the CDR3 DNA reads TGTGCCAGCAGCCCGGACAAGAGGAGGCAGTATTTT.

The chain couples TRBV2 to TRBJ2-1; tentatively, D is TRBD2 (5 bases). Deletions cut 4 bases from V and 0 bases from J, with 19 bases between. Germline CDR1 SNHLY, CDR2 FYNNEI. The CDR3 contains 18 residues. In DNA form, the CDR3 reads TGTGCCAGCAGTGTGTATTTGGCGGGTTGGAGCTCCTACAATGAGCAGTTCTTC. Translating it yields CASSVYLAGWSSYNEQFF.

The chain has TRBV4-3 and TRBJ1-1, with D hard to call. V was clipped by 6 bases and J by 2 bases, with 4 bases between them. The CDR3 has 11 residues. Germline assignment: CDR1 LGHNA and CDR2 YSLEER. The CDR3 nucleotides are TGCGCCAGCAGACATAACACTGAAGCTTTCTTT. Protein sequence: CASRHNTEAFF.

The genes are TRBV11-1 and TRBJ2-5, with 8 nucleotides matching TRBD2. This CDR3 has 14 amino acids. CDR1 SGHAT and CDR2 FQDESV come from the germline V gene (reference sequence). V gave up 4 bases and J gave up 4 bases; unmatched junction bases: 5. The CDR3 protein is CASSYGGVRETQYF. CDR3 nucleotide sequence: TGTGCCAGCAGCTACGGGGGGGTGCGAGAGACCCAGTACTTC.

CDR3 coding DNA: TGCGCCAGCAGTCAGGGCACTCCAGGGTCGAGCTACACCTTC. Amino acids: CASSQGTPGSSYTF. This chain links TRBV23-1 with TRBJ1-2, with TRBD1 as a possible D gene (5 bases). TRBV23-1 is an ORF; its function is uncertain. The V and J ends lost 3 bases and 9 bases respectively, with 17 bases between them. The CDR3 is 14 residues long.

The chain joins TRBV19 to TRBJ1-3, with TRBD1 matching 10 bases. J lost 0 bases, V lost 3 bases, and 5 bases had no gene match. The CDR3 extends over 17 amino acids. The germline V gene has CDR1 LNHDA and CDR2 SQIVND (reference sequence). CDR3 bases: TGTGCCAGTAGTATCGACAGGGGGCCCCTCTCTGGAAACACCATATATTTT. It specifies CASSIDRGPLSGNTIYF.

This clone was counted only a few times. The rearrangement uses TRBV6-5 and TRBJ1-1; D call uncertain. V dropped 6 bases and J dropped 4 bases, with 18 bases sitting between them. CDR1 and CDR2 from the germline V gene are MNHEY and SVGAGI. The CDR3 loop spans 15 amino acids. The CDR3 spells CASRYTGGMVTEAFF. CDR3 bases: TGTGCCAGCAGATACACTGGAGGGATGGTCACTGAAGCTTTCTTT.

This chain connects TRBV25-1 to TRBJ2-3; D is uncertain. Trimming shortened V by 6 bases and J by 0 bases, and 4 bases separated the two germline ends. CDR3 length equals 12 residues. Per germline, CDR1 MGHDK and CDR2 SYGVNS. The CDR3 nucleotides read TGTGCCAGCAGGACAAGCACAGATACGCAGTATTTT. Encoded protein: CASRTSTDTQYF.